These 7 T cell receptor beta chains originate from one sample sequenced in a study of siplizumab effects on memory and regulatory T cells. This table comes from immunoSEQ multiplex PCR, and its TCRdb copy is limited to in-frame clones, with some not included. The data show some 110,000 clones, approximately 93% seen once. Sequenced input: Tregs sorted from blood. All receptors derive from a human donor in good health.

The chain is built from TRBV29-1 and TRBJ2-6; a weak D match, TRBD1 (6 bases). The CDR3 runs 16 residues. Germline loops: CDR1 SQVTM, CDR2 ANQGSEA. Trimming took 1 base from V and 1 from J, leaving 11 bases between them. CDR3 in DNA: TGCAGCGTTGAAGGGACAGATACGTCTGGGGCCAACGTCCTGACTTTC. Its translation: CSVEGTDTSGANVLTF.

This clone was seen just once. The chain combines TRBV7-3 with TRBJ1-1, with D maybe TRBD1 (5 bases). Trimming removed 0 bases from V and 11 bases from J, with 13 bases in between. Germline V lookup: CDR1 SGHTA, CDR2 FQGTGA. The CDR3 spans 13 residues. The CDR3 DNA reads as TGTGCCAGCAGCTTAACTCGCGACAGCTGGGCTTTCTTT. Residues: CASSLTRDSWAFF.

V is TRBV5-1 and J is TRBJ2-3; the D is unclear. The germline V gene encodes CDR1 SGHRS and CDR2 YFSETQ. The CDR3 spans 12 residues. The ends were cut back, 4 bases at V and 1 base at J, with 4 bases in the middle. This CDR3 reads CASSAGTDTQYF. The CDR3 nucleotides are TGCGCCAGCAGCGCCGGCACAGATACGCAGTATTTT.

This clone was seen just once. The V call is TRBV16, the J call TRBJ2-5; 9 positions agree with TRBD2. The CDR3 is 15 amino acids. Trimming cost V 0 bases and J 5 bases; bases outside gene matches: 4. Germline CDR1 reads KGHSY; CDR2 reads FQNENV. The CDR3: CASSQSGLAGETQYF. The CDR3, as DNA: TGTGCCAGCAGCCAATCGGGTCTAGCGGGGGAGACCCAGTACTTC.

This chain links TRBV19 with TRBJ1-2; 8 nucleotides agree with TRBD1. CDR1 and CDR2 (germline): LNHDA, SQIVND (reference sequence). The CDR3 spans 14 residues. Unmatched junction bases numbered 7, after V lost 3 bases and J lost 7 bases. The CDR3: CASSMGQERGGYTF. CDR3 DNA: TGTGCCAGTAGTATGGGACAGGAACGAGGTGGCTACACCTTC.

The CDR3 DNA sequence: TGTGCCAGCAGCCGGGAGGAGCAGTACTTC. It encodes CASSREEQYF. The gene calls are TRBV11-3 and TRBJ2-7; perhaps TRBD2 as D (6 bases). This CDR3 has 10 residues. The germline V and J ends were trimmed by 5 bases and 7 bases, with 6 bases remaining between them. Germline-derived CDR1 and CDR2 are SGHNT and YENEEA.

This rearrangement joins TRBV10-3 to TRBJ2-1; TRBD2 agrees at 8 bases. CDR3 size: 14 residues. J was trimmed by 9 bases and V by 3 bases; bases with no gene match: 7. Per the germline V gene, CDR1 is ENHRY and CDR2 is SYGVKD. The CDR3 region is CAISDGFGGVEQFF. The CDR3 DNA is TGTGCCATCAGTGACGGTTTCGGGGGGGTTGAGCAGTTCTTC.